This TCR beta chain was recovered during a study of shared clonotypes between healthy human individuals. Study background: CD4 naive and memory got three plates each, CD8 naive two, CD8 memory one. Whole-study findings and limits: Compared with clonotypes that all four donors shared, non-shared clonotypes had lower generation probabilities.

A remark on this clone: The antigen is not known. Other DNA sequences in this sample translate to the same CDR3.

The length of the CDR3 is 14 residues. Germline CDR1 SGHRS, CDR2 YFSETQ. V lost 0 bases to trimming and J lost 3 bases, with 7 bases between them. This table comes from immunoSEQ multiplex PCR, and its TCRdb copy is limited to in-frame clones, with some not included. The sample has approximately 2,300,000 clones, about 90% seen once. Sequencing used naive CD4+ T cells from PBMCs. Specified subset: CD45RA+ positively selected. The receptor comes from a man between 18 and 29 years old in good health. Some clones in this sample may be carry-over from other donors' samples. The rearrangement joins TRBV5-1 to TRBJ1-3; TRBD1 might be the D (5 bases). In DNA form, the CDR3 reads TGCGCCAGCAGCTTGGCAGGGATTGGAAACACCATATATTTT. Its protein is CASSLAGIGNTIYF. The full variable domain, with the rest looked up from reference TRBV5-1 and TRBJ1-3, is KAGVTQTPRYLIKTRGQQVTLSCSPISGHRSVSWYQQTPGQGLQFLFEYFSETQRNKGNFPGRFSGRQFSNSRSEMNVSTLELGDSALYLCASSLAGIGNTIYFGEGSWLTVV.